The TCR beta chain under discussion was sequenced for a study of blood T cell repertoires in COVID-19. The CDR3 has 16 amino acids. Per germline, CDR1 MDHEN and CDR2 SYDVKM. J lost 2 bases, V lost 5 bases, and 6 bases had no gene match. Authors' analysis steps: Amplification from reference gene primers served as the basis for estimated nucleated cell counts. Assay: immunoSEQ multiplex PCR; the TCRdb copy retains only in-frame clones and omits some. The D gene and trimming were derived from the DNA, and the V and J assignments and clone size from that table. The repertoire includes around 270,000 clones, around 92% of them detected once, and under 3% sits in the top ten. In Seattle, patients joined the study during active infection and were tracked longitudinally.

The TCR originated in a person in their late teens or twenties with COVID-19, enrolled during active disease. V is TRBV28 and J is TRBJ2-3; 11 bases fit TRBD2. Sequenced: peripheral blood. The CDR3 DNA reads TGTGCCAGCAGTCTCCCTAGCGGGGGGTTCACAGATACGCAGTATTTT. This codes for CASSLPSGGFTDTQYF.